This T cell receptor beta chain was identified in a study of cytomegalovirus exposure and HLA in healthy donors. Notes on the study in general: Some TCR beta chains (about 180 of them) were listed as cytomegalovirus-associated. Rarity marked most TCR sequences, yet some public TCRs occurred in many donors.

With regard to this clone: The antigen is undetermined.

The CDR3 runs 14 residues. CDR1 is SGHRS and CDR2 is YFSETQ in the germline V gene. V lost 2 bases, J lost 1 base, and 6 bases lay in between. Generated by immunoSEQ multiplex PCR, the TCRdb table keeps only in-frame clones and is missing some. The profile shows about 74,000 clones, 85% to 95% of them singletons. The chain combines TRBV5-1 with TRBJ2-2; D may be TRBD1 (5 bases). The origin of this receptor is a woman aged 18-29 years in good health and CMV-seropositive. Sequencing was performed on PBMCs. CDR3 in DNA: TGCGCCAGCAGCTTTGGACAGAACACCGGGGAGCTGTTTTTT. This sequence encodes CASSFGQNTGELFF.